This entry describes one TCR beta chain. This CDR3 is built from 16 residues. Trimming left V 6 bases short and J 1 base short, with 16 bases between. Germline V gene data show CDR1 as LNHDA and CDR2 as SQIVND (reference sequence). The data were obtained in a study of CD8+ T cells in alopecia areata. Across the study: In an open-label trial, patients got 5 to 10 mg tofacitinib twice daily.

RNA, once extracted, was reverse transcribed into cDNA for use as the sequencing template. Using immunoSEQ multiplex PCR, the repertoire was profiled, and TCRdb retains in-frame clones only, with some absent. The data show about 250,000 clones, around 67% seen once. Researchers took lesional scalp punch biopsies and peripheral blood from people who were alopecia areata patients. This TCR came from a human donor with alopecia areata. Sequencing was performed on CD4+ T cells sorted from blood, taken at week 0. The rearrangement joins TRBV19 to TRBJ1-5; D not resolved. The CDR3 sequence: CASRIYMDGSNQPQHF. In DNA, the CDR3 is TGTGCCAGTAGGATATACATGGACGGGAGCAATCAGCCCCAGCATTTT.